The rows below give T cell receptor beta chains drawn from one sample of a study of cytomegalovirus exposure and HLA in healthy donors. TCRdb's table, derived via immunoSEQ multiplex PCR, lists solely in-frame clones and lacks some. This table holds about 120,000 clones, 55% to 75% found once. Sequenced input: PBMCs. The receptors shown here come from a woman aged 40 to 50 in good health and CMV-seropositive. CDR3s leave out the opening cysteine and the closing phenylalanine or tryptophan.

j_call | v_call | cdr3_aa
TRBJ2-7 | TRBV30 | AWSVRPDLIGLARPYEQY
TRBJ2-1 | TRBV7-9 | ASSLDPDNEQF
TRBJ2-7 | TRBV14 | ASSSGYEQY
TRBJ2-5 | TRBV7-3 | ASSYYGRGETQY
TRBJ2-7 | TRBV7-2 | ASSLAPRQGVYEQY
. | TRBV28 | ASSQSGRFYEQY
TRBJ2-3 | TRBV11-2 | ASSISSGSTDTQY
. | TRBV5-1 | ASRGLLGSYEQY
TRBJ1-1 | TRBV28 | ASSLVRGLLNTEAF
TRBJ2-7 | TRBV28 | ASRTRTASSYEQY
TRBJ2-7 | TRBV27 | ASSLSAGGGGYEQY
TRBJ1-5 | TRBV5-6 | ASSSGGLANQPQH
TRBJ2-5 | TRBV27 | ASSFGTSGQETQY
TRBJ2-1 | TRBV13 | ASSLGQVGYNEQF
TRBJ2-1 | TRBV5-1 | ASSMTAYTYNEQF
TRBJ2-6 | TRBV7-3 | ASSLKSGTGANVLT